This note documents a single T cell receptor (beta chain) sequence. Its cognate antigen is unknown. Markers CD45RO/CCR7/CD25/CD127/CD95/CD27 served to sort CD4+ naive, central memory, regulatory and stem cell-like memory cells. V dropped 0 bases and J dropped 0; count of bases not matched to a gene: 1. Per germline, CDR1 SGHNT and CDR2 YYREEE (reference sequence). This CDR3 region has 15 residues. This sample was taken from a study of beta chain features in type 1 diabetes. The study, taken as a whole, reports: Patients' naive, central memory and regulatory TCRB repertoires appeared more alike than those of healthy donors. Cells that show high TCR expression could be over-represented by cDNA sequencing. VDJ junctions in type 1 diabetes patients carried more deletions and fewer insertions. TCRB CDR3 length was moderately but significantly reduced in all four CD4+ subsets of Type 1 diabetes patients.

The authors reverse transcribed all of the isolated RNA, so sequencing captured expressed TCRB transcripts. Measured with immunoSEQ multiplex PCR; TCRdb has only the in-frame clones, and not every one. The data contain about 170,000 clones, roughly 8% of them singletons. The chain has TRBV5-4 and TRBJ2-3; 7 nucleotides line up with TRBD2. Sequenced input: central memory CD4+ T cells from blood. The sequence came from a man between 18 and 35 years old with type 1 diabetes. CDR3 DNA sequence: TGTGCCAGCAGCTTGGAAGCGGGAAGCACAGATACGCAGTATTTT. As protein: CASSLEAGSTDTQYF.